The 2 T cell receptor beta chains listed next were all sequenced from one sample in a study of cytomegalovirus exposure and HLA in healthy donors. The method was immunoSEQ multiplex PCR; TCRdb's version includes in-frame clones alone and lacks a portion of them. This sample has more than 55,000 clones, with around 94% found just once. Sequencing was carried out using PBMCs. Source of these receptors: a woman under 30 in good health and CMV-seronegative.

V gene TRBV29-1 combines with J gene TRBJ1-1; the D gene is possibly TRBD1 (5 bases). The CDR3 runs 14 residues. Germline lookup yields CDR1 SQVTM and CDR2 ANQGSEA. V lost 4 bases to trimming and J lost 5 bases, with 17 bases between them. The CDR3 DNA sequence: TGCAGCGTTGTTTATGGATCCGGGGGGACTGAAGCTTTCTTT. Its translation is CSVVYGSGGTEAFF.

A single count supports this clone. This chain joins TRBV9 and TRBJ1-2; 7 bases map to TRBD1. With V trimmed by 4 bases and J by 7 bases, 13 bases remained unmatched. CDR1 and CDR2 from the germline V gene are SGDLS and YYNGEE. The CDR3 length is 15 residues. CDR3 residues: CASSPSGTVTSGYTF. DNA for the CDR3: TGTGCCAGCAGCCCCTCCGGGACAGTGACCTCTGGCTACACCTTC.